Below are 29 T cell receptor beta chains sequenced from a single sample in a study of CD8 T cells in ankylosing spondylitis. Via MiXCR, TCRdb re-called the 5' RACE reads, giving one row per CDR3 protein. The sample records some 39,000 distinct CDR3 sequences, around 10% being singletons. The sequenced material came from synovial fluid, either unsorted or a sorted T cell fraction (not recorded which). These receptors originate from a male donor with ankylosing spondylitis.

In its sample, this clonotype was seen many times. The V gene is TRBV5-1, the J gene TRBJ1-1; D might be TRBD1 (6 bases). The ends were cut back, 3 bases at V and 1 base at J, with 13 bases in the middle. The length of the CDR3 is 15 residues. Per germline, CDR1 SGHRS and CDR2 YFSETQ. The CDR3 DNA is TGCGCCAGCAGCTCGGGAGGGGGGGAGAACACTGAAGCTTTCTTT. Protein sequence: CASSSGGGENTEAFF.

This chain links TRBV12-3 or TRBV12-4 with TRBJ2-5; D is possibly TRBD1 or TRBD2 (6 bases each). The CDR3 consists of 13 residues. Between the trimmed V and J ends, which lost 5 bases and 3 bases, there was a span of 10 bases. The CDR3 is CASSPGEEETQYF. CDR3 bases: TGTGCCAGCAGTCCAGGGGAGGAAGAGACCCAGTACTTC.

V and J are TRBV6-2 or TRBV6-3 and TRBJ1-5; a weak D match, TRBD1 (6 bases). The V end lost 4 bases, the J end lost 2 bases, and 9 bases lay between the germline ends. The CDR3 totals 14 residues. CDR1 and CDR2 (germline): MNHEY, SVGEGT. The CDR3 DNA reads as TGTGCCAGCAGTTCAAGACAGGGCAATCAGCCCCAGCATTTT. Protein sequence: CASSSRQGNQPQHF.

This clonotype was detected ten times or more. This rearrangement joins TRBV9 to TRBJ2-7, with D perhaps assigned TRBD1 or TRBD2 (6 bases each). The V gene's germline CDR1 is SGDLS and CDR2 YYNGEE. V shed 2 bases and J shed 6 bases, with 12 bases lying between them. This CDR3 region has 13 residues. DNA of the CDR3: TGTGCCAGCAGCGTTTACGGGGGCGGCGAGCAGTACTTC. This gives the protein CASSVYGGGEQYF.

The chain couples TRBV30 to TRBJ2-1; possibly TRBD2 for D (6 bases). V was shortened by 3 bases and J by 6 bases, with 12 bases between the two germline ends. Germline assignment: CDR1 GTSNPN and CDR2 SVGIG (reference sequence). The CDR3 has 13 amino acids. Written as DNA, the CDR3 is TGTGCCTGGAGATTGGGCGGGACCAATGAGCAGTTCTTC. The encoded protein is CAWRLGGTNEQFF.

This clonotype was seen only a few times. The chain links TRBV7-6 to TRBJ2-1; 12 bases line up with TRBD2. The V gene end was trimmed by 5 bases and the J gene end by 6 bases; junction bases not matched to a gene: 11. CDR1 SGHVS and CDR2 FNYEAQ come from the germline V gene. CDR3 size: 17 residues. The CDR3 here is CASSPGLAGNDFNEQFF. For the CDR3, the DNA is TGTGCCAGCAGCCCCGGACTAGCGGGAAACGATTTCAATGAGCAGTTCTTC.

This clonotype was counted at least ten times. The gene calls are TRBV20-1 and TRBJ2-5; D ambiguous. The germline gives CDR1 DFQATT, CDR2 SNEGSKA (reference sequence). The CDR3 is 13 amino acids. The ends were cut back, 5 bases at V and 5 bases at J, with 15 bases in the middle. The chain's CDR3 is CSAPSTGFETQYF. CDR3 DNA: TGCAGTGCTCCTTCCACCGGATTTGAGACCCAGTACTTC.

The CDR3 sequence is CASSFGGSSTDTQYF. The CDR3, as DNA: TGTGCCAGCAGCTTTGGCGGGAGTAGCACAGATACGCAGTATTTT. This chain connects TRBV7-2 to TRBJ2-3; 7 bases line up with TRBD2. The CDR3 sequence is 15 residues long. Per germline, CDR1 SGHTA and CDR2 FQGNSA. Trimming took 3 bases from V and 0 from J; bases not matched to a gene: 3.

A word on this clonotype: This sequence may be a read error, since a much larger clone differs from it by one base. Likely a read error: the CDR3 ends without its conserved phenylalanine or tryptophan. The chain's CDR3 is CATSREGNTGELFS. The CDR3, as DNA: TGTGCCACCAGCAGAGAGGGTAACACCGGGGAGCTGTTTTCT. The V call is TRBV15, the J call TRBJ2-2; D is ambiguous. V was cut by 0 bases and J by 2 bases, with 4 bases left in between. Looked up from germline, CDR1 is LNHNV and CDR2 is YYDKDF (reference sequence). This CDR3 has 14 residues.

V usage is TRBV5-8 and J usage is TRBJ2-2; D is unresolved. Germline V gene data show CDR1 as SGHTS and CDR2 as YDEGEE. This CDR3 spans 13 amino acids. The V end was cut by 6 bases, the J end by 1 base, with 7 bases between. CDR3 bases: TGTGCCAGCAACAGACTGAACACCGGGGAGCTGTTTTTT. Translation: CASNRLNTGELFF.

This clonotype was seen ten or more times. V is TRBV10-3 and J is TRBJ2-3; D is possibly TRBD1 (5 bases). Between the trimmed V and J ends, which lost 11 bases and 0 bases, there was a span of 12 bases. Germline loops: CDR1 ENHRY, CDR2 SYGVKD. The CDR3 is 13 residues long. For the CDR3, the DNA is TGTGCCTCAACAGGAGCTAGCACAGATACGCAGTATTTT. Amino acids: CASTGASTDTQYF.

The sample holds a few counts of this clonotype. As DNA, the CDR3 is TGTGCCAGCAGTTTATCCGGGACAGCCCCGGGGGAACTGTTTTTT. Translating gives CASSLSGTAPGELFF. The chain has TRBV27 and TRBJ1-4; 7 bases are a match to TRBD1. The CDR3 has 15 amino acids. The trim removed 0 bases at V and 12 bases at J, leaving 10 bases unmatched. Germline-derived CDR1 and CDR2 are MNHEY and SMNVEV (reference sequence).

The chain is built from TRBV12-3 or TRBV12-4 and TRBJ2-1; no firm D call. CDR3 length: 14 residues. V was trimmed by 6 bases and J by 1 base, leaving 10 bases between them. The CDR3 nucleotides are TGTGCCAGCAGCCCTAGTGGGTCCTACAATGAGCAGTTCTTC. Protein sequence: CASSPSGSYNEQFF.

The chain combines TRBV18 with TRBJ2-2, with 7 bases that match TRBD1. The CDR3 totals 17 residues. Germline V gives CDR1 KGHSH, CDR2 LQKENI. With 4 bases clipped from V and 5 bases from J, the junction kept 13 bases outside the gene matches. The CDR3: CASSQDFSGGPTGELFF. The CDR3 coding sequence is TGTGCCAGCTCACAGGACTTTTCAGGGGGACCAACCGGGGAGCTGTTTTTT.

J is TRBJ2-5 and V is TRBV7-3; D assignment may be TRBD1 or TRBD2 (5 bases each). Looked up from germline, CDR1 is SGHTA and CDR2 is FQGTGA. The V end lost 2 bases, the J end lost 2 bases, and 9 bases lay between the germline ends. The CDR3 loop spans 14 amino acids. This CDR3 is CASSLGGIQETQYF. CDR3 bases: TGTGCCAGCAGCTTAGGGGGAATACAAGAGACCCAGTACTTC.

This clonotype was detected only a few times. This CDR3 is CASSGGSENIQYF. The CDR3 DNA is TGTGCCAGCAGTGGTGGGTCGGAAAACATTCAGTACTTC. V gene TRBV25-1 combines with J gene TRBJ2-4, with D hard to call. Germline V lookup: CDR1 MGHDK, CDR2 SYGVNS. The CDR3 is 13 residues long. The germline V and J ends were trimmed by 4 bases and 5 bases, with 9 bases remaining between them.

This clonotype was seen only a few times. The junction departs from the called germline gene at one end, perhaps through a read error. The chain carries TRBV20-1 and TRBJ1-2, with D possibly TRBD1 on 5 matching bases. CDR1 and CDR2 (germline): DFQATT, SNEGSKA (reference sequence). The CDR3 has 19 amino acids. Written as DNA, the CDR3 is TGCTGTGCTAGAGATAGGGATGGGGCCGGACCTTCAGCTAACTATGGCTACACCTTC. Residues: CCARDRDGAGPSANYGYTF.

Many counts were recorded for this clonotype. This chain connects TRBV10-2 to TRBJ2-1, with 11 positions matching TRBD2. The V segment lost 7 bases and the J segment 7 bases; nucleotides outside the gene matches: 6. Germline assignment: CDR1 WSHSY and CDR2 SAAADI. The CDR3 consists of 14 residues. CDR3 DNA sequence: TGCGCCAGCAATCCCCGACTAGCGGGAAATGAGCAGTTCTTC. Its translation: CASNPRLAGNEQFF.

A few counts support this clonotype. The rearrangement joins TRBV6-2 or TRBV6-3 to TRBJ1-5; tentatively, D is TRBD1 (6 bases). Germline CDR1 reads MNHEY; CDR2 reads SVGEGT. V was clipped by 2 bases and J by 2 bases, with 19 bases between them. The CDR3 sequence is 18 residues long. The CDR3 DNA follows: TGTGCCAGCAGTTACCCTCGAATAAGCAGGGGAGGCAATCAGCCCCAGCATTTT. Amino acid sequence: CASSYPRISRGGNQPQHF.

V gene TRBV3-1 combines with J gene TRBJ2-5; 9 bases match TRBD1. Unmatched junction bases numbered 7, after V lost 0 bases and J lost 5 bases. Germline assignment: CDR1 LGHDT and CDR2 YNNKEL (reference sequence). This CDR3 region has 16 residues. CDR3 DNA: TGTGCCAGCAGCCAAGACGCCGGACAGGGGCTCGAGACCCAGTACTTC. Translated, it gives CASSQDAGQGLETQYF.

The rearrangement uses TRBV19 and TRBJ2-3; 8 bases fit TRBD1. Germline V gene sequence: CDR1 LNHDA, CDR2 SQIVND (reference sequence). The CDR3 is 14 residues long. Unmatched junction bases numbered 9, after V lost 8 bases and J lost 5 bases. CDR3 loop: CASRVSGTGDTQYF. DNA for the CDR3: TGTGCCAGTCGAGTCTCCGGGACAGGAGATACGCAGTATTTT. Supplemented by reference TRBV19 and TRBJ2-3, the full variable domain reads DGGITQSPKYLFRKEGQNVTLSCEQNLNHDAMYWYRQDPGQGLRLIYYSQIVNDFQKGDIAEGYSVSREKKESFPLTVTSAQKNPTAFYLCASRVSGTGDTQYFGPGTRLTVL.

Sample share makes this clonotype large. The J gene is TRBJ2-3, the V gene TRBV5-1; TRBD2 agrees at 8 bases. The germline V gene encodes CDR1 SGHRS and CDR2 YFSETQ. The V segment lost 1 base and the J segment 0 bases; nucleotides outside the gene matches: 10. This CDR3 has 18 amino acids. The CDR3 DNA sequence: TGCGCCAGCAGCTTGTTGACGGGAGGGACGTCTAGCACAGATACGCAGTATTTT. Protein product: CASSLLTGGTSSTDTQYF. Full variable domain (rest looked up from reference TRBV5-1 and TRBJ2-3): KAGVTQTPRYLIKTRGQQVTLSCSPISGHRSVSWYQQTPGQGLQFLFEYFSETQRNKGNFPGRFSGRQFSNSRSEMNVSTLELGDSALYLCASSLLTGGTSSTDTQYFGPGTRLTVL.

There are many counts of this clonotype. V and J are TRBV5-6 and TRBJ2-1, with 7 bases that match TRBD2. In germline, CDR1 is SGHDT, CDR2 YYEEEE. V shed 0 bases and J 12 bases; nucleotides not matched to a gene: 3. The length of the CDR3 is 12 residues. In DNA form, the CDR3 reads TGTGCCAGCAGCTTGGAGGCGGGAGTGCAGTTCTTC. It specifies CASSLEAGVQFF.

This clonotype showed up just a few times. This chain links TRBV19 with TRBJ2-2, with D uncertain. Germline CDR1 LNHDA, CDR2 SQIVND (reference sequence). Trimming cost V 2 bases and J 1 base, with 8 bases left between them. This CDR3 is 15 amino acids long. The CDR3 is CASSISSENTGELFF. The CDR3 DNA sequence: TGTGCCAGTAGTATAAGCAGCGAGAACACCGGGGAGCTGTTTTTT.

This clonotype was recorded a few times. The V call is TRBV29-1, the J call TRBJ1-1; D is ambiguous. Germline V gives CDR1 SQVTM, CDR2 ANQGSEA. The V and J ends lost 0 bases and 1 base respectively, with 9 bases between them. CDR3 size: 14 residues. The CDR3 region is CSVEDSSWNTEAFF. The CDR3 nucleotides are TGCAGCGTTGAAGATTCCAGTTGGAACACTGAAGCTTTCTTT.

This clonotype has a count of ten or more. The chain has TRBV25-1 and TRBJ1-1; D gene ambiguous. Germline V gene data show CDR1 as MGHDK and CDR2 as SYGVNS. Trimming took 6 bases from V and 5 from J, leaving 7 bases between them. The CDR3 runs 11 residues. The CDR3 loop is CASRTGTEAFF. The CDR3 DNA reads as TGTGCCAGCAGGACGGGGACTGAAGCTTTCTTT.

J is TRBJ2-7 and V is TRBV12-3 or TRBV12-4; 7 bases are a match to TRBD2. This CDR3 contains 17 residues. V gave up 3 bases and J gave up 0 bases; unmatched junction bases: 11. The CDR3 loop reads CASSLFSRAGDSYEQYF. The CDR3, as DNA: TGTGCCAGCAGTTTGTTTTCTCGCGCGGGGGACTCCTACGAGCAGTACTTC.

This clonotype was seen at least ten times. The chain has TRBV7-6 and TRBJ2-7, with D tentatively TRBD1 (6 bases). CDR1 SGHVS and CDR2 FNYEAQ come from the germline V gene. The germline V and J ends were trimmed by 5 bases and 6 bases, with 17 bases remaining between them. The CDR3 is 14 amino acids. The CDR3: CASSRTGTRSEQYF. The CDR3 DNA reads TGTGCCAGCAGCCGAACGGGGACACGGAGCGAGCAGTACTTC.

This clonotype appeared many times. The chain joins TRBV29-1 to TRBJ2-1, with D unclear. The CDR3 length is 13 residues. V lost 4 bases, J lost 2 bases, and 9 bases lay in between. CDR1 SQVTM and CDR2 ANQGSEA come from the germline V gene. CDR3 nucleotides: TGCAGCGTTGCATTGGACCCCTACAATGAGCAGTTCTTC. Translating it yields CSVALDPYNEQFF.